This T cell receptor beta chain was sequenced for a study of T cell responses to AZD1222 COVID-19 vaccine. The analysis combined second doses at about 4 or about 12 weeks. TCRdb keeps only in-frame clones here, not all; method: immunoSEQ multiplex PCR. Of tens of thousands of clones listed, about 90% are singletons. Germline CDR1 is MNHNS and CDR2 is SASEGT. CDR3 length equals 16 residues. With V trimmed by 3 bases and J by 5 bases, 7 bases remained unmatched. The sequence came from an adult who received the AZD1222 COVID-19 vaccine. V gene TRBV6-1 combines with J gene TRBJ1-1; TRBD1 matches at 12 bases. The sequences come from peripheral blood, collected 28 days after the second AZD1222 dose. The CDR3, as DNA: TGTGCCAGCAGTGATAGGGACAGGGGGCTTCGGACTGAAGCTTTCTTT. Translated: CASSDRDRGLRTEAFF.